This TCR beta chain is drawn from a study of regulatory T cells in long-lasting Graves disease. This clonotype has a count of ten or more. Through Arm-PCR of CDR3 regions and iRepertoire HTBI primers, TCR beta libraries were built. TCRdb processed the multiplex PCR reads anew with MiXCR; each CDR3 protein has one entry. The repertoire holds around 480,000 distinct CDR3 sequences, with about 15% as singletons. V lost 3 bases, J lost 2 bases, and 16 bases lay in between. The CDR3 sequence is 17 residues long. Germline V CDR1 and CDR2: MNHEY, SMNVEV (reference sequence). Time point denoted: newly diagnosed GD, antithyroid drugs for less than 3 months. PBMCs provided the RNA from which the TCR library was made. The guidelines of the American Thyroid Association were the basis for diagnosing Graves' disease. These data also formed part of another study, on T cells in Graves' hyperthyroidism and ophthalmopathy. According to that study: Graves' hyperthyroidism was deemed stable absent ophthalmopathy progression within 18 months. The study left out patients who had uncontrolled infection, other autoimmune disease, pregnancy or lactation. Appearing also in blood were most of the thyroid clonotypes expanded above 0.001.

This sample comprised peripheral blood mononuclear cells (PBMCs), obtained at new diagnosis, from a patient treated with antithyroid drugs. The TCR sequence derives from a woman aged 35-60 years with Graves disease. J is TRBJ1-4 and V is TRBV27; possibly TRBD1 for D (6 bases). In nucleotides, the CDR3 is TGTGCCAGCAGTTTGTGGGGGCCGGGACCGACTAATGAAAAACTGTTTTTT. It is translated as CASSLWGPGPTNEKLFF.